These T cell receptor beta chains were read from a single sample in a study of cytomegalovirus exposure and HLA in healthy donors. Repertoires were generated with immunoSEQ multiplex PCR, while TCRdb's copy carries only in-frame clones and drops some. The sample comprises roughly 200,000 clones, roughly 76% of which are singletons, and roughly 2% rests with the top ten. Sequences were obtained from PBMCs. These TCRs come from a woman in her 30s in good health and CMV-seropositive. CDR3s include the opening cysteine and the closing phenylalanine or tryptophan. The order of the fields is D gene, J gene, V gene, clone size, CDR3 DNA, CDR3 protein. D genes are given only for firm matches. Rows may omit the clone size; those that give it use once, few, many or a size class.

NA TRBJ2-5 TRBV11-2 NA TGTGCCAGCAGCTTAGTACTCCAAGAGACCCAGTACTTC CASSLVLQETQYF
NA TRBJ2-3 TRBV6-1 NA TGTGCCAGCAGTGAGGTCCGACCGCGGGGAGATACGCAGTATTTT CASSEVRPRGDTQYF
NA TRBJ2-5 TRBV18 NA TGTGCCAGCTCCCTAAGGGGGGAGACCCAGTACTTC CASSLRGETQYF
TRBD2 TRBJ2-3 TRBV19 NA TGTGCCAGTGCAACGGCGGGAGGACCAGATACGCAGTATTTT CASATAGGPDTQYF
TRBD1 TRBJ1-6 TRBV7-2 NA TGTGCCAGCAGCCCCCGGACAGGGTGGTCCTATAATTCACCCCTCCACTTT CASSPRTGWSYNSPLHF
NA TRBJ2-1 TRBV6-1 NA TGTGCCAGCACCCGCGGCGGGGGCCTTTACAATGAGCAGTTCTTC CASTRGGGLYNEQFF
NA TRBJ2-5 TRBV7-2 NA TGTGCCAGCAGCTTCCCAGGAGAGACCCAGTACTTC CASSFPGETQYF
NA TRBJ1-2 TRBV4-3 NA TGCGCCAGCAGCCCAGGGGTGGGTGGCTACACCTTC CASSPGVGGYTF
NA TRBJ2-7 TRBV10-3 few TGTGCCATCAGTGAGTCGGGCGGAAGACAGTACGAGCAGTACTTC CAISESGGRQYEQYF
NA TRBJ1-1 TRBV28 NA TGTGCCAGCAGTTGGGGGGGCGCTGAAGCTTTCTTT CASSWGGAEAFF
NA TRBJ2-2 TRBV7-7 few TGTGCCAGCAGCCCCCGGGGCACCGGGGAGCTGTTTTTT CASSPRGTGELFF
TRBD1 TRBJ1-1 TRBV6-6 NA TGTGCCAGCATCGATGGGCAGGGGGGCACTGAAGCTTTCTTT CASIDGQGGTEAFF
TRBD1 TRBJ1-5 TRBV5-1 NA TGCGCCAGCAGCTCGACCGGGACAGATCAGCCCCAGCATTTT CASSSTGTDQPQHF
TRBD2 TRBJ2-7 TRBV18 NA TGTGCCAGCTCGCCTGGACTAGCGGGGACAGCCTACGAGCAGTACTTC CASSPGLAGTAYEQYF
TRBD2 TRBJ2-1 TRBV9 NA TGTGCCAGCAGCGTAACTAGCGGGTCTTACAATGAGCAGTTCTTC CASSVTSGSYNEQFF
NA TRBJ2-7 TRBV2 NA TGTGCCAGCAGTACGGTTATGGCGGCTACCGAGCAGTACTTC CASSTVMAATEQYF
TRBD2 TRBJ2-3 TRBV7-6 few TGTGCCAGCAGCTTACTAGCGGGGGGCGCAGATACGCAGTATTTT CASSLLAGGADTQYF
TRBD2 TRBJ2-6 TRBV5-4 NA TGTGCCAGCAGCTGGACTAGCGGGCTGCAGGCCAACGTCCTGACTTTC CASSWTSGLQANVLTF
TRBD1 TRBJ2-5 TRBV10-3 once TGTGCCAGCAAAGGACAGGTTAGGGGCCAAGAGACCCAGTACTTC CASKGQVRGQETQYF
TRBD1 TRBJ1-1 TRBV9 once TGTGCCAGCAGCCCCCGGACAGGGGGCACTGAAGCTTTCTTT CASSPRTGGTEAFF
NA TRBJ2-7 TRBV28 NA TGTGCCAGCAGTAGGGTCGGCGGGCCCTACGAGCAGTACTTC CASSRVGGPYEQYF
TRBD1 TRBJ2-1 TRBV6-6 NA TGTGCCAGCAGTTCAATCGGGACAGGGTACAATGAGCAGTTCTTC CASSSIGTGYNEQFF
NA TRBJ1-2 TRBV4-3 NA TGCGCCAGCAGCCAAGACAGTCTCTATGGCTACACCTTC CASSQDSLYGYTF
NA TRBJ1-1 TRBV10-3 NA TGTGCCATCAGTTCCAACCCCGCAGGCCCGAACACTGAAGCTTTCTTT CAISSNPAGPNTEAFF
NA TRBJ2-7 TRBV7-7 NA TGTGCTAGCAGCCCGGGTTTAGGGGACGAGCAGTACTTC CASSPGLGDEQYF
TRBD1 TRBJ1-6 TRBV7-8 NA TGTGCCAGCAGCTTGTCCAGACAGGGGAGCTCCTATAATTCACCCCTCCACTTT CASSLSRQGSSYNSPLHF
NA TRBJ1-5 TRBV7-9 NA TGTGCCAGCGGTTCGGGACATCTCAATCAGCCCCAGCATTTT CASGSGHLNQPQHF
NA TRBJ2-7 TRBV6-6 once TGTGCCAGCAGTGACAGGCGGGAGAGGAACGAGCAGTACTTC CASSDRRERNEQYF
NA TRBJ2-7 TRBV7-8 NA TGTGCCAGCAGCTTAGGGTCTATCTACGAGCAGTACTTC CASSLGSIYEQYF
NA TRBJ1-4 TRBV11-2 few TGTGCCAGCAGACCCCTGCAGGGAAAGAATGAAAAACTGTTTTTT CASRPLQGKNEKLFF
NA TRBJ1-1 TRBV5-1 NA TGCGCCAGCAGCCCCCTGCCCGGGGAGGCTGAAGCTTTCTTT CASSPLPGEAEAFF
NA TRBJ1-1 TRBV7-9 NA TGTGCCAGCAGCTTGGGGGCTAACAGGGCGCTGGGCACTGAAGCTTTCTTT CASSLGANRALGTEAFF
NA TRBJ1-5 TRBV7-9 NA TGTGCCAGCAGCGGACCCGGTGGGGGGGGCAATCAGCCCCAGCATTTT CASSGPGGGGNQPQHF
NA TRBJ1-2 TRBV5-6 NA TGTGCCAGCAGCTTGGGGGCTGGCGATGGCTACACCTTC CASSLGAGDGYTF
TRBD2 TRBJ2-1 TRBV11-2 NA TGTGCCAGCAGCTTAAGGCGGCGGGGGAGCTCCTACAATGAGCAGTTCTTC CASSLRRRGSSYNEQFF
TRBD1 TRBJ1-4 TRBV5-6 NA TGTGCCAGCAGCGTACACAGGGGAGGTAATGAAAAACTGTTTTTT CASSVHRGGNEKLFF
NA TRBJ1-2 TRBV5-1 few TGCGCCAGCGGACCGGGGGGCGCGATAAATGGCTACACCTTC CASGPGGAINGYTF
NA TRBJ1-2 TRBV30 NA TGTGCCTGGAGTGTACTCCAGGGCCATGGCTACACCTTC CAWSVLQGHGYTF